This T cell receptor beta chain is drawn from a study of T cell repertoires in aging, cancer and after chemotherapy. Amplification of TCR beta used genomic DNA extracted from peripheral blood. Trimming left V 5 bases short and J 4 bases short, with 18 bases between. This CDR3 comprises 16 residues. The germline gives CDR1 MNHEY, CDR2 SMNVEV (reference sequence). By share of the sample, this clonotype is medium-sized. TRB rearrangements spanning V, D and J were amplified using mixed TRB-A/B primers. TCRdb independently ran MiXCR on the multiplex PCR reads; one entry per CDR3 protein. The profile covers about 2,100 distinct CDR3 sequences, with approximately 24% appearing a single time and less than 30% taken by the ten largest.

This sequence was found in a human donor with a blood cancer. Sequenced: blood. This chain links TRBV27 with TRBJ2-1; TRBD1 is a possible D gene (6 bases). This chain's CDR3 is CASSPAGQIIYNEQFF. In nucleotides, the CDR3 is TGTGCCAGCAGTCCGGCCGGACAGATAATATACAATGAGCAGTTCTTC.